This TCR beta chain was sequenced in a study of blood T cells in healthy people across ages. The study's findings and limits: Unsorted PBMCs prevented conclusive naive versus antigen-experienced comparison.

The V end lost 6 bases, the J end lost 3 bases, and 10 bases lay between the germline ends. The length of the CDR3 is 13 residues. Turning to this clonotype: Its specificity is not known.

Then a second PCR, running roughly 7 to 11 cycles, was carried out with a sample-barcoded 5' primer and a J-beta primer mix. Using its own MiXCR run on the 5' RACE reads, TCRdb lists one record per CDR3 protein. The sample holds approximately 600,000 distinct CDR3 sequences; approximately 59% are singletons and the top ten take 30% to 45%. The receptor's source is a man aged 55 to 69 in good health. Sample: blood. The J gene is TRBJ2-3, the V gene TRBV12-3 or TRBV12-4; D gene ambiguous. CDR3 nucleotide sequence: TGTGCCAGCAGCCCCACCTGGACAGATACGCAGTATTTT. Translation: CASSPTWTDTQYF.